The TCR beta chain under discussion was sequenced for a study of blood T cell repertoires in COVID-19. Turning to the study itself: Specimens from acute and convalescent COVID-19 originated in the United States, Italy and Spain. PBMCs, B-cell-depleted T cells, or T cells were the source of the cDNA or gDNA that made up the material.

In germline, CDR1 is LNHDA, CDR2 SQIVND (reference sequence). Trimming shortened V by 9 bases and J by 5 bases, and 14 bases separated the two germline ends. This CDR3 is built from 13 residues. Per the authors' pipeline: From reference gene primer amplification, estimates of nucleated cell counts were derived. Profiling relied on immunoSEQ multiplex PCR, and the TCRdb table lists in-frame clones only, not all of them. For V, J and clone size, that table is used; D and trimming come from the DNA. The data hold around 120,000 clones, with around nine tenths observed a single time. The TCR was taken from a man aged 45 to 65 with active COVID-19. The sample consisted of peripheral blood. The J gene is TRBJ2-1, the V gene TRBV19; a possible D gene is TRBD1 (5 bases). The CDR3 reads CASRARTNNEQFF. The CDR3 region has the DNA TGTGCCAGCCGGGCCCGGACAAACAATGAGCAGTTCTTC. Based on the CDR3 plus reference TRBV19 and TRBJ2-1, the full variable domain is DGGITQSPKYLFRKEGQNVTLSCEQNLNHDAMYWYRQDPGQGLRLIYYSQIVNDFQKGDIAEGYSVSREKKESFPLTVTSAQKNPTAFYLCASRARTNNEQFFGPGTRLTVL.